This T cell receptor beta chain emerged from a study of T cells after yellow fever vaccination. About this clonotype: Antigen unknown.

The J segment lost 4 bases and the V segment lost 11 bases, leaving 13 bases of the junction unmatched. The germline V gene encodes CDR1 SNHLY and CDR2 FYNNEI. The CDR3 covers 17 residues. 5'RACE template switching added a universal primer site and UMIs to TCR cDNA. TCRdb processed the 5' RACE reads anew with MiXCR; each CDR3 protein has one entry. The table includes 200,000 to 300,000 distinct CDR3 sequences, roughly 6.2% detected once. Study-level findings and limits: Compared with primary, the secondary response was weaker and peaked at day 5, not 15.

Here the sequenced sample was CD4+ T cells sorted from PBMCs, taken on the day of the yellow fever booster vaccination. The clonotype was recovered from a man aged 25 to 45 who received the YFV17D yellow fever vaccine. The chain combines TRBV2 with TRBJ2-3, with 15 nucleotides matching TRBD2. CDR3: CAFSEGTSGRWADTQYF. As DNA, the CDR3 is TGTGCCTTCAGTGAGGGGACTAGCGGGAGGTGGGCAGATACGCAGTATTTT.